This T cell receptor (beta chain) was retrieved from a study of blood T cell repertoires in COVID-19. Study at large: Samples came from the United States, Italy and Spain, spanning acute and convalescent COVID-19.

Authors' data handling: Researchers report that nucleated cell counts were estimated from reference gene primer amplification. Sequencing was performed with immunoSEQ multiplex PCR; in TCRdb, only in-frame clones are kept and a portion is missing. The DNA gave D and trimming, while V, J and clone size come from that table. The table records 140,000 to 150,000 clones, 60% to 85% of them present only once. CDR1 is SGHNT, CDR2 YYREEE, per germline (reference sequence). V lost 3 bases to trimming and J lost 1 base; unmatched junction nucleotides: 4. The CDR3 consists of 15 residues. The chain couples TRBV5-4 to TRBJ2-1; 7 bases match TRBD1. The sequencing input was peripheral blood. This TCR derives from a woman between 55 and 75 years old with acute or convalescent COVID-19. Written as DNA, the CDR3 is TGTGCCAGCAGCTCCGGGACAGTATCCTACAATGAGCAGTTCTTC. This gives the protein CASSSGTVSYNEQFF.